Listed below are T cell receptor beta chains from one sample, sequenced in a study of blood T cell repertoires in COVID-19. Clones were read by immunoSEQ multiplex PCR, and TCRdb kept only the in-frame ones, dropping some. The sample has under 200,000 clones, roughly 88% seen once. Sequencing was carried out using PBMCs or T cells enriched from blood (not recorded which). The receptors come from a woman aged 45-65 years who had recovered from COVID-19. Each CDR3 is given with its conserved first and last residue. The D gene is left open where the match is weak. A clone size is listed for some rows: how often the clone was seen (once, few, many), or a class if it is expanded.

d_gene,abundance,v_gene,j_gene,CDR3aa,CDR3nt
.,few,TRBV11-3,TRBJ2-7,CASSLGPSTNEQYF,TGTGCCAGCAGCTTAGGTCCTAGTACCAACGAGCAGTACTTC
TRBD1,.,TRBV19,TRBJ1-2,CASSEQGAAYGYTF,TGTGCCAGTAGTGAACAGGGGGCCGCCTATGGCTACACCTTC
TRBD1,.,TRBV7-2,TRBJ2-6,CASSSRGPGANVLTF,TGTGCCAGCAGCTCCAGGGGGCCCGGGGCCAACGTCCTGACTTTC
TRBD1,.,TRBV9,TRBJ1-5,CASSAGQGYQPQHF,TGTGCCAGCAGCGCAGGACAGGGTTATCAGCCCCAGCATTTT
TRBD2,.,TRBV7-2,TRBJ2-7,CASSRTSGGSSYEQYF,TGTGCCAGCAGTCGGACTAGCGGGGGGTCCTCCTACGAGCAGTACTTC
.,.,TRBV11-1,TRBJ1-2,CASSSRGTTNYGYTF,TGTGCCAGCAGCTCTCGGGGAACTACTAACTATGGCTACACCTTC
.,once,TRBV7-8,TRBJ1-5,CASSPQGGAGWQPQHF,TGTGCCAGCAGCCCGCAAGGGGGGGCGGGGTGGCAGCCCCAGCATTTT
.,.,TRBV7-3,TRBJ2-7,CASSLTGLGGTYEQYF,TGTGCCAGCAGCTTAACTGGATTGGGCGGGACCTACGAGCAGTACTTC
TRBD2,.,TRBV19,TRBJ2-1,CASLRGGSYNEQFF,TGTGCCAGTCTCCGGGGGGGCTCCTACAATGAGCAGTTCTTC
.,.,TRBV2,TRBJ2-5,CASSERRLPARETQYF,TGTGCCAGCAGTGAAAGGAGGCTCCCGGCGAGAGAGACCCAGTACTTC
TRBD2,.,TRBV3-1/TRBV3-2,TRBJ2-2,CASSPRTSGPTGELFF,TGTGCCAGCAGCCCCCGGACTAGCGGGCCTACCGGGGAGCTGTTTTTT
.,.,TRBV9,TRBJ2-5,CASSVDSLETQYF,TGTGCCAGCAGCGTAGATAGCCTGGAGACCCAGTACTTC
.,few,TRBV27,TRBJ1-6,CASLSPGTPLHF,TGTGCCAGCCTATCGCCGGGGACACCCCTCCACTTT
TRBD1,.,TRBV6-5,TRBJ2-1,CASSYTTGDEQFF,TGTGCCAGCAGTTACACGACAGGGGATGAGCAGTTCTTC
TRBD1,.,TRBV2,TRBJ1-6,CASSERPGGNSPLHF,TGTGCCAGCAGTGAAAGGCCAGGGGGTAATTCACCCCTCCACTTT
TRBD2,.,TRBV5-1,TRBJ2-2,CATRRGLAGGANTGELFF,TGCGCCACTCGCCGAGGACTAGCGGGGGGTGCTAACACCGGGGAGCTGTTTTTT
TRBD2,.,TRBV7-7,TRBJ2-2,CASSPWTSGTTGELFF,TGTGCCAGCAGCCCCTGGACTAGCGGGACCACCGGGGAGCTGTTTTTT
TRBD1,.,TRBV7-3,TRBJ1-2,CASSRQGDGGYTF,TGTGCCAGCAGCCGACAGGGCGATGGTGGCTACACCTTC
.,.,TRBV6-5,TRBJ1-4,CASSYGRRLGKLFF,TGTGCCAGCAGTTACGGCAGGCGATTGGGAAAACTGTTTTTT
.,.,TRBV6-5,TRBJ1-2,CASFPGYYGYTF,TGTGCCAGCTTTCCGGGATACTATGGCTACACCTTC
TRBD1,.,TRBV6-6,TRBJ1-1,CASSPGGPGTEAFF,TGTGCCAGCAGTCCAGGGGGCCCGGGCACTGAAGCTTTCTTT
.,.,TRBV11-2,TRBJ2-6,CASTPRGSSGANVLTF,TGTGCCAGCACCCCTAGGGGTAGCTCTGGGGCCAACGTCCTGACTTTC
TRBD1,.,TRBV30,TRBJ1-5,CAWSGQGAQPQHF,TGTGCCTGGAGTGGACAGGGGGCTCAGCCCCAGCATTTT
.,.,TRBV19,TRBJ2-5,CASIIFGRTQETQYF,TGTGCCAGTATAATTTTCGGCAGGACTCAAGAGACCCAGTACTTC
.,.,TRBV6-5,TRBJ2-7,CAGRQSYEQYF,TGTGCCGGACGACAGTCCTACGAGCAGTACTTC
.,.,TRBV4-3,TRBJ2-5,CASSQDRVQETQYF,TGCGCCAGCAGCCAAGATCGAGTTCAAGAGACCCAGTACTTC
.,once,TRBV12-3/TRBV12-4,TRBJ2-5,CASSFRGETQYF,TGTGCCAGCAGTTTTAGGGGTGAGACCCAGTACTTC
.,.,TRBV28,TRBJ2-7,CASSQGGLGSYEQYF,TGTGCCAGCAGCCAGGGGGGCCTGGGGTCCTACGAGCAGTACTTC
.,once,TRBV15,TRBJ2-2,CATSRDGNRLTGELFF,TGTGCCACCAGCAGAGATGGGAACAGGCTGACCGGGGAGCTGTTTTTT
TRBD2,.,TRBV19,TRBJ2-3,CASSPEGLVVTDTQYF,TGTGCCAGTAGTCCCGAGGGACTAGTTGTCACAGATACGCAGTATTTT
.,.,TRBV7-6,TRBJ2-2,CASSLVGGPGTGELFF,TGTGCCAGCAGCTTAGTCGGGGGGCCCGGCACCGGGGAGCTGTTTTTT
TRBD1,.,TRBV2,TRBJ1-2,CASIPDRGYDYGYTF,TGTGCCAGCATTCCGGACAGGGGGTATGACTATGGCTACACCTTC
.,.,TRBV4-3,TRBJ1-2,CASSQDRGGGYTF,TGCGCCAGCAGCCAAGACCGGGGAGGTGGCTACACCTTC
.,.,TRBV7-2,TRBJ2-7,CASSLGRLYEQYF,TGTGCCAGCAGCTTGGGGCGGTTATACGAGCAGTACTTC
.,.,TRBV3-1/TRBV3-2,TRBJ2-7,CASSAEGTPTYEQYF,TGTGCCAGCAGCGCCGAGGGGACACCCACCTACGAGCAGTACTTC
.,few,TRBV24-1,TRBJ1-2,CATSGGSYYGYTF,TGTGCCACCAGTGGGGGCAGCTACTATGGCTACACCTTC
TRBD1,.,TRBV24-1,TRBJ2-1,CATSDLRDRDYREQFF,TGTGCCACCAGTGATTTAAGGGACAGGGATTACCGTGAGCAGTTCTTC
.,.,TRBV14,TRBJ1-3,CASSLQAVGHPGNTIYF,TGTGCCAGCAGCCTCCAGGCCGTGGGCCACCCTGGAAACACCATATATTTT
.,.,TRBV29-1,TRBJ1-3,CSVGEGSSGNTIYF,TGCAGCGTTGGGGAGGGAAGCTCTGGAAACACCATATATTTT
TRBD1,few,TRBV4-3,TRBJ1-2,CASSQDRGRAGYTF,TGCGCCAGCAGCCAGGACAGGGGGCGCGCTGGCTACACCTTC